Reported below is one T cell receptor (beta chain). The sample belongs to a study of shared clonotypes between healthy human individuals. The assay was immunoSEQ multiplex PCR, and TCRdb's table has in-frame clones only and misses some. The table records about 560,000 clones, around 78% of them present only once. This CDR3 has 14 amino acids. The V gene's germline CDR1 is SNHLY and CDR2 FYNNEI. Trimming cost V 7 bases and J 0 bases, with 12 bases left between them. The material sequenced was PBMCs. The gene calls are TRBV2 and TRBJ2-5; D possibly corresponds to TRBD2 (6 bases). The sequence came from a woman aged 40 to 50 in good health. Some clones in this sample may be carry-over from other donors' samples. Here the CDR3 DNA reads TGTGCCAGCACCGGGGGTAGGAACCAAGAGACCCAGTACTTC. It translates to CASTGGRNQETQYF. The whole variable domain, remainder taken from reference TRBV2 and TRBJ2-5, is EPEVTQTPSHQVTQMGQEVILRCVPISNHLYFYWYRQILGQKVEFLVSFYNNEISEKSEIFDDQFSVERPDGSNFTLKIRSTKLEDSAMYFCASTGGRNQETQYFGPGTRLLVL.